Described below is a single T cell receptor (beta chain) sequence and its context. The data stem from a study of blood T cell repertoires in COVID-19. About the research overall: The United States, Italy and Spain provided the acute and convalescent COVID-19 samples. Sources were T cells, B-cell-depleted T cells, or PBMCs; the material itself was cDNA or gDNA.

Trimming took off 4 bases at V and 4 bases at J, with 10 bases between the two ends. The CDR3 loop spans 13 amino acids. The germline V gene has CDR1 KGHSH and CDR2 LQKENI. Authors' data handling: Nucleated cell counts were estimated from reference gene primer amplification. Assay used: immunoSEQ multiplex PCR; TCRdb lists only in-frame clones, some missing. Clonal size and the V and J genes are those of that table, whereas D and trimming came from the DNA. The table records about 140,000 clones, 80% to 90% of them present only once. This rearrangement joins TRBV18 to TRBJ1-1; tentatively, D is TRBD1 (6 bases). This TCR came from a man aged 55-75 years with active or convalescent COVID-19. Material: peripheral blood. The CDR3, as DNA: TGTGCCAGCTCACGGACAGAGGGCACTGAAGCTTTCTTT. Encoded protein: CASSRTEGTEAFF.